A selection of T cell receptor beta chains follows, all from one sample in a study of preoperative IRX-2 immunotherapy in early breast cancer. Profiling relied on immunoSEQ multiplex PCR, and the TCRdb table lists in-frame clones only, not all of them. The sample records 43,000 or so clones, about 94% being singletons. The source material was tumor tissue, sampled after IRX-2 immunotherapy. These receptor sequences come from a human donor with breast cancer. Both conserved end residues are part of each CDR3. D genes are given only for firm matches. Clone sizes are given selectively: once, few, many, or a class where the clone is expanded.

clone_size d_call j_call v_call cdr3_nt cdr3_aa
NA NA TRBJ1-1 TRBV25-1 TGTGCCAGCGGTTGGTTGAACACTGAAGCTTTCTTT CASGWLNTEAFF
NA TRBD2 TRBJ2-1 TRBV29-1 TGCAGCGTTGAAAGGACTAGCGGGGGCTACTACAATGAGCAGTTCTTC CSVERTSGGYYNEQFF
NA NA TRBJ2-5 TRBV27 TGTGCCAGCAGGGTAACGGACAGATTCGGCCAAGAGACCCAGTACTTC CASRVTDRFGQETQYF
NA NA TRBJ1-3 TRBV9 TGTGCCAGCAGCCCTTATGGTAGCTCTGGAAACACCATATATTTT CASSPYGSSGNTIYF
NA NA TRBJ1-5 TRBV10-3 TGTGCCATCCATACCCTTAGACAGGCTGATAGCAATCAGCCCCAGCATTTT CAIHTLRQADSNQPQHF
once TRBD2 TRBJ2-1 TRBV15 TGTGCCACCAGCGAGAGTCCACTAGCGGGAGTTAATGAGCAGTTCTTC CATSESPLAGVNEQFF
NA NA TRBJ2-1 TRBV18 TGTGCCAGCTCACCATCGGGGTTGGATGAGCAGTTCTTC CASSPSGLDEQFF
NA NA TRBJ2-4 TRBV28 TGTGCCAGCAGCCTCCTGAGAGGTCTAGCCAAAAACATTCAGTACTTC CASSLLRGLAKNIQYF
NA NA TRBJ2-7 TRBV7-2 TGTGCCAGCAGCTCATTGCCCGTTACCTCTCTCGAGCAGTACTTC CASSSLPVTSLEQYF
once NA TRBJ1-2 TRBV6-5 TGTGCCAGCAGTCTAGACCCTCTTTTGGCCTATGGCTACACCTTC CASSLDPLLAYGYTF
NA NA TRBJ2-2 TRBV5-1 TGCGCCAGCAGCCCAGGGAGCGGAGAGAACACCGGGGAGCTGTTTTTT CASSPGSGENTGELFF
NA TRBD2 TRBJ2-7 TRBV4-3 TGCGCCAGCAGCCAAGAAGGGAGGGCCCCCTACGAGCAGTACTTC CASSQEGRAPYEQYF
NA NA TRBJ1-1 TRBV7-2 TGTGCCAGCAGCCCCCACAGGGACTTCGGCACTGAAGCTTTCTTT CASSPHRDFGTEAFF
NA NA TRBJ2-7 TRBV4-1 TGCGCCAGCAGCCAAGATCCGCGGGGTCTGCCTTACGAGCAGTACTTC CASSQDPRGLPYEQYF
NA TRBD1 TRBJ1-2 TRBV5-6 TGTGCCAGCAGCTTGGGGGGGGCAGGGGGCAGGGTATGGAACTATGGCTACACCTTC CASSLGGAGGRVWNYGYTF
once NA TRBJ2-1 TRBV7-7 TGTGCCAGCAGCGTCGACGGGTACAATGAGCAGTTCTTC CASSVDGYNEQFF
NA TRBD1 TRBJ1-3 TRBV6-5 TGTGCCAGCAGCACGGGAGGGGGCGGTGGAAACACCATATATTTT CASSTGGGGGNTIYF
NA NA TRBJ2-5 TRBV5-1 TGCGCCAGCAGCTTGGATAGGGGTAAGGAGACCCAGTACTTC CASSLDRGKETQYF
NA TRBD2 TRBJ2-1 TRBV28 TGTGCCAGCACCGTCTCAGGACTAGCGGGGCACAATGAGCAGTTCTTC CASTVSGLAGHNEQFF
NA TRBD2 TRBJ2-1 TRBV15 TGTGCCACCAGCAGAGATGGTAATAGCGGGGGTGAGCAGTTCTTC CATSRDGNSGGEQFF
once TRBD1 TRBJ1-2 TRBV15 TGTGCCACCAACCCGGGACAGGTGGGCTATGGCTACACCTTC CATNPGQVGYGYTF
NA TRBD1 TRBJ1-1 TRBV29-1 TGCAGCGTCCGGGACAGAGGACGCACTGAAGCTTTCTTT CSVRDRGRTEAFF
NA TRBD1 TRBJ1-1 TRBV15 TGTGCCACCAGCAGGAACAGGGGTGAGGGGAAAGCTTTCTTT CATSRNRGEGKAFF
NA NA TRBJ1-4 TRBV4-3 TGCGCCAGCAGCCAAGAAAGGGGACACGCCGGGACTTCCGATGAAAAACTGTTTTTT CASSQERGHAGTSDEKLFF
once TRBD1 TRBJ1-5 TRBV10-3 TGTGCCATCAGTGAGCGGTTACAGGGGGAATTCAATCAGCCCCAGCATTTT CAISERLQGEFNQPQHF
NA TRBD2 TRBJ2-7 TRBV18 TGTGCCAGCTCACCGGGCGGGAGTTACGAGCAGTACTTC CASSPGGSYEQYF
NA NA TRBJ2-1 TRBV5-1 TGCGCCAGCAGCTCTGGGTCAGTAAGGTTCTTC CASSSGSVRFF
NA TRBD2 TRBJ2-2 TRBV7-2 TGTGCCAGCAGCTTTCAGCGGGGGAGGAACACCGGGGAGCTGTTTTTT CASSFQRGRNTGELFF
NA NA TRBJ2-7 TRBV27 TGTGCCAGCAGTGGCCTAGCCTACGAGCAGTACTTC CASSGLAYEQYF
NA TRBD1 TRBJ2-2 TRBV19 TGTGCCAGTAGTATCGGCCAGGGGGCAACCGGGGAGCTGTTTTTT CASSIGQGATGELFF
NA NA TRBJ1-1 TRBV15 TGTGCCACCAATAAAGGAATACGACAGAAGAACACTGAAGCTTTCTTT CATNKGIRQKNTEAFF
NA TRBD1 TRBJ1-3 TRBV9 TGTGCCAGCAGCGTAGGGGACAGGCCTGGAAACACCATATATTTT CASSVGDRPGNTIYF
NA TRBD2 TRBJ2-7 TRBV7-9 TGTGCCAGCAGCTTAGGCTTGGCTAGCGGATCGTACGAGCAGTACTTC CASSLGLASGSYEQYF
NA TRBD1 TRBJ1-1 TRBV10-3 TGTGCCATCGGGGACAGGATACCCATTGAAGCTTTCTTT CAIGDRIPIEAFF
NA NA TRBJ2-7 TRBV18 TGTGCCAGCTCACCCTTGGGCCCGGGCGCCTACGAGCAGTACTTC CASSPLGPGAYEQYF
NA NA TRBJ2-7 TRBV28 TGTGCCAGCAGTTCCAGTACCTACGAGCAGTACTTC CASSSSTYEQYF
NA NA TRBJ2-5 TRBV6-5 TGTGCCAGCAGTTCCTCCCGGACGGGTCAAGAGACCCAGTACTTC CASSSSRTGQETQYF
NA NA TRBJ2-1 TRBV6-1 TGTGCCAGCAGTGAATTACTACCCTACAATGAGCAGTTCTTC CASSELLPYNEQFF
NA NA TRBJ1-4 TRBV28 TGTGCCAGCAACCTTAGGGGTGGGGGTGGTAGACTGTTTTTT CASNLRGGGGRLFF
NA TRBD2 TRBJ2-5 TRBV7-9 TGTGCCAGCAGCTTAGGCGGGAGGGCCAGGGAGACCCAGTACTTC CASSLGGRARETQYF
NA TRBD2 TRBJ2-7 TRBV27 TGTGCCAGCAGCACCATAGCGGGAGGGCGCTACGAGCAGTACTTC CASSTIAGGRYEQYF
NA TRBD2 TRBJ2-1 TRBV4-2 TGTGCCAGCAGCCAAGTTGAGGGTAGCGGGGGGGTATATGAGCAGTTCTTC CASSQVEGSGGVYEQFF
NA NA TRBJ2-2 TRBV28 TGTGCCAGCAGTACTACAGGGCACACCGGGGAGCTGTTTTTT CASSTTGHTGELFF
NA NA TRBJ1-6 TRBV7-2 TGTGCCAGCAGCACGGGACCGGGGTATAATTCACCCCTCCACTTT CASSTGPGYNSPLHF
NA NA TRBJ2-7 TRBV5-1 TGCGCCAGCAGCTTGGAGGGACGGATCTACGAGCAGTACTTC CASSLEGRIYEQYF
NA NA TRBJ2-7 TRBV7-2 TGTGCCAGCAGCTTATCGGGAAGCTCCTACGAGCAGTACTTC CASSLSGSSYEQYF